Detailed here is one TCR beta chain. Its specificity is not known. The entry originates in a study of vaccination and CD4 T cells after COVID-19. Study-wide results and limits: For convalescent patients, 304 of the 307 vaccine-specific clones analyzed were classified as spike mono-reactive. The median SARS-CoV-2-reactive clonotype number increased from roughly 19 to 38, without statistical significance.

Documented treatment: approximately nine-day PBMC culture with coronavirus spike peptide pools or control peptides (ViraFEST assay). Fresh IL-2 medium replaced half the culture medium on days 3 and 7. This CDR3 has 13 residues. CDR1 DFQATT and CDR2 SNEGSKA come from the germline V gene (reference sequence). Trimming cost V 0 bases and J 15 bases; bases outside gene matches: 7. The Oncomine TCR Beta short-read assay sequenced DNA from cultured CD4+ T cells. Once CD4+ T cells had been cultured, genomic DNA was extracted from them. TCRdb processed the PCR reads anew with MiXCR; each CDR3 protein has one entry. The repertoire holds 15,000 to 16,000 distinct CDR3 sequences, with around 66% as singletons.

The J gene is TRBJ2-4, the V gene TRBV20-1, with 11 bases matching TRBD2. This sequence was found in a human donor who had recovered from COVID-19. Sequencing input: CD4+ T cells from blood, cultured in vitro. As DNA, the CDR3 is TGCAGTGCTAGAGAACCCACCGGACTAGCGGGGTACTTC. Encoded protein: CSAREPTGLAGYF.